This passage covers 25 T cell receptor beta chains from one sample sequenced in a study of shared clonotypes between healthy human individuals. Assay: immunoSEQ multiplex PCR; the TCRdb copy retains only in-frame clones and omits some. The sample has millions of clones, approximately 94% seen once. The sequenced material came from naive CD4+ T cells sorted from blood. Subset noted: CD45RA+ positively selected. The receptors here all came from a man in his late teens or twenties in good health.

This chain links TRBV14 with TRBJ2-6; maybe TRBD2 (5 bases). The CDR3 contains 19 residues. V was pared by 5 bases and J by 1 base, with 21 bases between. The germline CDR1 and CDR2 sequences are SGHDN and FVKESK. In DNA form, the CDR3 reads TGTGCCAGCAGCGTAAGTCCAGGACGGAGGTTATCTGGGGCCAACGTCCTGACTTTC. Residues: CASSVSPGRRLSGANVLTF.

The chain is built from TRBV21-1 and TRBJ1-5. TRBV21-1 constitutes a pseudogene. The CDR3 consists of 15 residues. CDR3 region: CASSIIGPRDQPQHF. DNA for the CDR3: TGTGCCAGCAGCATAATCGGCCCCCGGGATCAGCCCCAGCATTTT.

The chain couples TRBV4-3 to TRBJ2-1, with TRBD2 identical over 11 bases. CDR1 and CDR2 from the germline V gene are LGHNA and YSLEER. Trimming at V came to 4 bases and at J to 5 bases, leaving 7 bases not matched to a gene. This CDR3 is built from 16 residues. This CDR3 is CASSRDGTSGHNEQFF. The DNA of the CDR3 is TGCGCCAGCAGCCGCGACGGGACTAGCGGTCACAATGAGCAGTTCTTC.

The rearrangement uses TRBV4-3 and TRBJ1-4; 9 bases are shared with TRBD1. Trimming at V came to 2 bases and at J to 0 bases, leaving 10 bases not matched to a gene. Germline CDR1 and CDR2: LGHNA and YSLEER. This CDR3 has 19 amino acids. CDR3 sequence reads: CASSQSTGGGGATNEKLFF. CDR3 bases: TGCGCCAGCAGCCAATCTACAGGGGGCGGAGGGGCAACTAATGAAAAACTGTTTTTT.

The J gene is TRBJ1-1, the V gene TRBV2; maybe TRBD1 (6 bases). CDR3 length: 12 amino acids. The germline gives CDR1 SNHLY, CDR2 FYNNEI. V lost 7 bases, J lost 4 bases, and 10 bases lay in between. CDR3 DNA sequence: TGTGCCAGCAATGGGGGGCCCACTGAAGCTTTCTTT. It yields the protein CASNGGPTEAFF.

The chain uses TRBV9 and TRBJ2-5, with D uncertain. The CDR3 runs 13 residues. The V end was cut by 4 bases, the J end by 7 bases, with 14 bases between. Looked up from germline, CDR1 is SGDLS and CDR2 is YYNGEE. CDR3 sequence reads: CASSSRIDGTQYF. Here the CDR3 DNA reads TGTGCCAGCAGCAGTAGAATCGATGGGACCCAGTACTTC. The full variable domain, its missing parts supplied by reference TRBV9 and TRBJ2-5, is DSGVTQTPKHLITATGQRVTLRCSPRSGDLSVYWYQQSLDQGLQFLIQYYNGEERAKGNILERFSAQQFPDLHSELNLSSLELGDSALYFCASSSRIDGTQYFGPGTRLLVL.

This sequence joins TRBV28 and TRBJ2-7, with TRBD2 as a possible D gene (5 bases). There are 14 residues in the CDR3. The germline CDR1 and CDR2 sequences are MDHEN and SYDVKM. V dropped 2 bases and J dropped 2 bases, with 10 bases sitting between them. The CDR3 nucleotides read TGTGCCAGCAGTTTAAGGGCCGGGGCCTACGAGCAGTACTTC. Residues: CASSLRAGAYEQYF.

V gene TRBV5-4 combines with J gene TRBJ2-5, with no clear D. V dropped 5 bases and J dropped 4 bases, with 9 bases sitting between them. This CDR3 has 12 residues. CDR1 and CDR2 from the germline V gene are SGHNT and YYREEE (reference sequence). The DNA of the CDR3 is TGTGCCAGCAGGCAACCAGGAGAGACCCAGTACTTC. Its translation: CASRQPGETQYF.

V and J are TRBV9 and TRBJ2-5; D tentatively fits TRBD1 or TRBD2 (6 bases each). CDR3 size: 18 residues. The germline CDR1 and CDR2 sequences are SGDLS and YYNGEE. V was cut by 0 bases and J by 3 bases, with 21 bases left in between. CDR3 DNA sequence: TGTGCCAGCAGCGTAGCTATACCTCGGGGGCAAACGAAAGAGACCCAGTACTTC. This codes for CASSVAIPRGQTKETQYF.

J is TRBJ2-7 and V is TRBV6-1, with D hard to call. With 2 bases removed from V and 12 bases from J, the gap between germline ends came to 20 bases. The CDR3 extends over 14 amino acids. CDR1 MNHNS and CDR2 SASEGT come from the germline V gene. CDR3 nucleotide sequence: TGTGCCAGCAGTGAACCGATATTCAGTCCCCTTTCGTACTTC. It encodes CASSEPIFSPLSYF.

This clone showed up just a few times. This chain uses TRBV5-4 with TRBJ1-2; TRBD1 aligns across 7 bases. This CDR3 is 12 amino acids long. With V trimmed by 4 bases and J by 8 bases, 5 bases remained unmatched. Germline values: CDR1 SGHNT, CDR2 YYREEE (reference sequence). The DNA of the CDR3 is TGTGCCAGCAGCCGCGACAGGGACGGCTACACCTTC. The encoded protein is CASSRDRDGYTF.

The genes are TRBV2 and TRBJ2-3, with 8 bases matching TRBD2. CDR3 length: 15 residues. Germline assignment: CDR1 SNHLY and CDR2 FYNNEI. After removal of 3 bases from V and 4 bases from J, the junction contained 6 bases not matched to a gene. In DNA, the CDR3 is TGTGCCAGCAGTGATACTAGCGGACGTTCAGATACGCAGTATTTT. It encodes CASSDTSGRSDTQYF.

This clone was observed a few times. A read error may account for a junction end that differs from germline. The CDR3 coding sequence is TGCGCCAGCAGGACTCATCAGGGTCCTTTT. Protein: CASRTHQGPF. The chain uses TRBV10-1 and TRBJ1-4; D is possibly TRBD1 (5 bases). The CDR3 length is 10 residues. Germline V CDR1 and CDR2: WNHNN, SYGVQD (reference sequence).

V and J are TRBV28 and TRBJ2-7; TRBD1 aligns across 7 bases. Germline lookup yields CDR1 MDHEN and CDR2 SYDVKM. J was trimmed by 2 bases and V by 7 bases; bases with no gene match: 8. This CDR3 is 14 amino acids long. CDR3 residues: CASNAGTAAYEQYF. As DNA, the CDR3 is TGTGCCAGCAACGCAGGGACAGCAGCCTACGAGCAGTACTTC.

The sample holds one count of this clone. CDR3: CASNRAGGGTDTQYF. CDR3 bases: TGTGCCAGCAATCGGGCGGGAGGTGGTACAGATACGCAGTATTTT. The rearrangement uses TRBV6-1 and TRBJ2-3; 8 bases agree with TRBD2. The CDR3 has 15 residues. CDR1 and CDR2 (germline): MNHNS, SASEGT. J lost 3 bases, V lost 7 bases, and 9 bases had no gene match.

CDR3 residues: CAWSVDRSHEAFF. The CDR3 DNA is TGTGCCTGGAGTGTAGATCGCTCGCACGAGGCTTTCTTT. This chain uses TRBV30 with TRBJ1-1; D is unresolved. Germline CDR1 is GTSNPN and CDR2 is SVGIG (reference sequence). CDR3 length: 13 residues. V was clipped by 0 bases and J by 11 bases, with 16 bases between them.

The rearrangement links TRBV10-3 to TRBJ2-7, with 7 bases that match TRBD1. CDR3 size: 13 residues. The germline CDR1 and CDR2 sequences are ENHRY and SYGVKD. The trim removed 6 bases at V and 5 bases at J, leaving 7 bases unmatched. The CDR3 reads CAISEPGQNEQYF. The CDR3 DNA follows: TGTGCCATCAGCGAACCGGGACAGAACGAGCAGTACTTC.

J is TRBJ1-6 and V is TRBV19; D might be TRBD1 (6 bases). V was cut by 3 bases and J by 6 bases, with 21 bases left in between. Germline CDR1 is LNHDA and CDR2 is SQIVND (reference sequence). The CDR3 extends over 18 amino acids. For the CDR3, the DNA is TGTGCCAGTAGTATTGGCCTCATGTGGGGGGCGAGTAATTCACCCCTCCACTTT. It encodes CASSIGLMWGASNSPLHF. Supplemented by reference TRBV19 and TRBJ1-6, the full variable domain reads DGGITQSPKYLFRKEGQNVTLSCEQNLNHDAMYWYRQDPGQGLRLIYYSQIVNDFQKGDIAEGYSVSREKKESFPLTVTSAQKNPTAFYLCASSIGLMWGASNSPLHFGNGTRLTVT.

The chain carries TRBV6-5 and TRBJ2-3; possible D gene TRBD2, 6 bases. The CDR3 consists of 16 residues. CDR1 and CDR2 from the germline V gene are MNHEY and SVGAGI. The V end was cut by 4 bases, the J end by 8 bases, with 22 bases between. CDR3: CASSSGTPQHGGTQYF. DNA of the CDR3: TGTGCCAGCAGTTCAGGGACTCCCCAGCATGGCGGTACGCAGTATTTT.

For the CDR3, the DNA is TGTGCCAGCTCACCATTGGGCTTAGGAGGGGCGGGGGAGCAGTACTTC. Translating gives CASSPLGLGGAGEQYF. The rearrangement joins TRBV18 to TRBJ2-7, with D perhaps TRBD2 (6 bases). Trimming removed 2 bases at V and 7 bases at J, with 21 bases between. The CDR3 extends over 16 amino acids. The germline V gene encodes CDR1 KGHSH and CDR2 LQKENI. The variable domain in full, completed from reference TRBV18 and TRBJ2-7, reads NAGVMQNPRHLVRRRGQEARLRCSPMKGHSHVYWYRQLPEEGLKFMVYLQKENIIDESGMPKERFSAEFPKEGPSILRIQQVVRGDSAAYFCASSPLGLGGAGEQYFGPGTRLTVT.

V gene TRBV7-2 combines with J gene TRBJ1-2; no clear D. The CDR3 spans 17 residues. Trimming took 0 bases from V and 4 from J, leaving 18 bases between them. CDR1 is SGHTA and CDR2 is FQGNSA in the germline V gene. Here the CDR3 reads CASSLASGSGGSYGYTF. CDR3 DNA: TGTGCCAGCAGCTTAGCCAGCGGATCCGGAGGATCCTATGGCTACACCTTC.

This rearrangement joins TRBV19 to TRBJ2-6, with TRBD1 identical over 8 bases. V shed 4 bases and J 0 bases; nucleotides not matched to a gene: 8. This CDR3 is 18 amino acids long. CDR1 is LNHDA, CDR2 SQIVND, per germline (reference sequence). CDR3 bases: TGTGCCAGTAGTACAACGGGGACAGGCTCCTCTGGGGCCAACGTCCTGACTTTC. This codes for CASSTTGTGSSGANVLTF. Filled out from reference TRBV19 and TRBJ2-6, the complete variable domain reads DGGITQSPKYLFRKEGQNVTLSCEQNLNHDAMYWYRQDPGQGLRLIYYSQIVNDFQKGDIAEGYSVSREKKESFPLTVTSAQKNPTAFYLCASSTTGTGSSGANVLTFGAGSRLTVL.

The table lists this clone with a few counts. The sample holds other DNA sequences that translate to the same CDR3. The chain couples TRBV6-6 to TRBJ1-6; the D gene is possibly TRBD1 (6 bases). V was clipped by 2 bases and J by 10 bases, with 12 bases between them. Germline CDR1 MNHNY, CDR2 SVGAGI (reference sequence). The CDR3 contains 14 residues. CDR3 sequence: CASSYGQGNSPLHF. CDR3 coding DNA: TGTGCCAGCAGTTACGGCCAGGGGAACTCACCCCTCCACTTT.

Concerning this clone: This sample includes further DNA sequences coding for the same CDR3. CDR3 protein: CASSYGGAGANVLTF. The CDR3 region has the DNA TGTGCCAGCAGTTACGGGGGCGCTGGGGCCAACGTCCTGACTTTC. This sequence joins TRBV6-5 and TRBJ2-6; possibly TRBD1 for D (6 bases). This CDR3 spans 15 amino acids. Between the trimmed V and J ends, which lost 2 bases and 2 bases, there was a span of 7 bases. From germline, CDR1 is MNHEY and CDR2 SVGAGI.

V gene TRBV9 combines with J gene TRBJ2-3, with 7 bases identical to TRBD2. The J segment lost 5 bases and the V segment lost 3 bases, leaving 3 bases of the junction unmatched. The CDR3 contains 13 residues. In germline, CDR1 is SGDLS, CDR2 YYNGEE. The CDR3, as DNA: TGTGCCAGCAGCGGGGACTATTTAGATACGCAGTATTTT. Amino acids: CASSGDYLDTQYF.